Presented here are 19 T cell receptor beta chains from one specimen sequenced in a study of T-cell memory formation after mild COVID-19. TCRdb reanalysed the 5' RACE reads using MiXCR and keeps one entry per CDR3 protein. The top ten clones hold about a fifth of a sample with about 340,000 distinct CDR3 sequences, approximately 12% of them seen once. Material: PBMCs or a T cell subset sorted from them (not recorded which). Every receptor here comes from a young man who had mild COVID-19 (a few samples of this study predate the infection). Cell type and time point are not known.

The J gene is TRBJ1-3, the V gene TRBV9; no firm D call. CDR1 and CDR2 (germline): SGDLS, YYNGEE. Trimming cost V 2 bases and J 0 bases, with 3 bases left between them. CDR3 length equals 13 residues. In DNA form, the CDR3 reads TGTGCCAGCAGCGTGGACTCTGGAAACACCATATATTTT. Translation: CASSVDSGNTIYF. Variable domain in full (rest from reference TRBV9 and TRBJ1-3): DSGVTQTPKHLITATGQRVTLRCSPRSGDLSVYWYQQSLDQGLQFLIQYYNGEERAKGNILERFSAQQFPDLHSELNLSSLELGDSALYFCASSVDSGNTIYFGEGSWLTVV.

CDR3 region: CASSYGETDTQYF. For the CDR3, the DNA is TGTGCCAGCAGCTACGGGGAAACAGATACGCAGTATTTT. The chain combines TRBV5-6 with TRBJ2-3; D is perhaps TRBD2 (5 bases). In germline, CDR1 is SGHDT, CDR2 YYEEEE. This CDR3 has 13 amino acids. The germline V and J ends were trimmed by 3 bases and 3 bases, with 8 bases remaining between them.

This clonotype was picked up a small number of times. The gene calls are TRBV20-1 and TRBJ2-7; possible D gene TRBD2, 5 bases. V dropped 5 bases and J dropped 0 bases, with 14 bases sitting between them. The CDR3 length is 14 residues. CDR1 is DFQATT, CDR2 SNEGSKA, per germline (reference sequence). CDR3 residues: CSAERGPNSYEQYF. CDR3 DNA sequence: TGCAGTGCTGAGAGAGGGCCTAACTCCTACGAGCAGTACTTC.

The table lists this clonotype with a few counts. The V gene is TRBV5-1, the J gene TRBJ1-1; 11 bases map to TRBD1. The CDR3 has 16 residues. Germline lookup yields CDR1 SGHRS and CDR2 YFSETQ. V was pared by 5 bases and J by 6 bases, with 12 bases of the junction left unmatched. CDR3 DNA sequence: TGCGCCAGCAGTTCCGTCACGGGACAGGGGGAACCTGAAGCTTTCTTT. As protein: CASSSVTGQGEPEAFF.

This clonotype came up a few times. The J gene is TRBJ2-5, the V gene TRBV7-2, with 11 nucleotides matching TRBD2. V was clipped by 1 base and J by 3 bases; unmatched bases: 10. This CDR3 is 18 amino acids long. Germline lookup yields CDR1 SGHTA and CDR2 FQGNSA. The CDR3 reads CASSLGLTSGGLEETQYF. The CDR3 nucleotides read TGTGCCAGCAGCTTAGGATTAACTAGCGGGGGTCTGGAAGAGACCCAGTACTTC.

This clonotype was observed a handful of times. The gene calls are TRBV4-1 and TRBJ1-4; unclear D gene. Germline loops: CDR1 MGHRA, CDR2 YSYEKL. The CDR3 runs to 12 residues. Trimming left V 1 base short and J 7 bases short, with 4 bases between. As DNA, the CDR3 is TGCGCCAGCAGCCAAGTCGGTGAAAAACTGTTTTTT. Protein product: CASSQVGEKLFF.

This clonotype was counted only a few times. The chain carries TRBV21-1 and TRBJ2-3; the table's D call, TRBD1, has no DNA check behind it. TRBV21-1 counts as a pseudogene. This CDR3 is 18 amino acids long. CDR3 region: CASSYSRTQGSYTDTQYF. In DNA, the CDR3 is TGTGCCAGCAGCTACTCAAGAACCCAGGGGTCATACACAGATACGCAGTATTTT.

This clonotype has ten or more counts. This sequence joins TRBV28 and TRBJ2-7; 8 bases fit TRBD2. The CDR3 is made up of 17 amino acids. After removal of 3 bases from V and 4 bases from J, the junction contained 14 bases not matched to a gene. Germline CDR1 is MDHEN and CDR2 is SYDVKM. CDR3 in amino acids: CASSLFRGGLSNYEQYV. Written as DNA, the CDR3 is TGTGCCAGCAGTTTGTTCCGGGGGGGCCTCTCCAATTACGAGCAGTACGTC.

This clonotype was picked up a small number of times. The genes are TRBV7-6 and TRBJ1-1, with D possibly TRBD1 on 5 matching bases. The V end was cut by 0 bases, the J end by 4 bases, with 12 bases between. The CDR3 loop spans 15 amino acids. Germline loops: CDR1 SGHVS, CDR2 FNYEAQ. CDR3 region: CASSLAPGWATEAFF. DNA of the CDR3: TGTGCCAGCAGCTTAGCTCCAGGGTGGGCCACTGAAGCTTTCTTT.

This clonotype showed up many times. CDR3 sequence (DNA): TGTGCCAGCAGCACCCAACAGGGCCCTGGGGCCAACGTCCTGACTTTC. Its translation: CASSTQQGPGANVLTF. The rearrangement joins TRBV7-3 to TRBJ2-6, with D perhaps TRBD1 (6 bases). CDR1 is SGHTA, CDR2 FQGTGA, per germline. With 5 bases removed from V and 2 bases from J, the gap between germline ends came to 13 bases. The CDR3 spans 16 residues. Combining the CDR3 with reference TRBV7-3 and TRBJ2-6 gives the whole variable domain GAGVSQTPSNKVTEKGKYVELRCDPISGHTALYWYRQSLGQGPEFLIYFQGTGAADDSGLPNDRFFAVRPEGSVSTLKIQRTERGDSAVYLCASSTQQGPGANVLTFGAGSRLTVL.

This chain connects TRBV4-1 to TRBJ1-1; D gene unclear. CDR3 length equals 12 residues. CDR1 and CDR2 from the germline V gene are MGHRA and YSYEKL. Between the trimmed V and J ends, which lost 1 base and 7 bases, there was a span of 7 bases. CDR3 DNA sequence: TGCGCCAGCAGCCAAGGTGTGGGTGAAGCTTTCTTT. It specifies CASSQGVGEAFF.

The chain combines TRBV12-3 or TRBV12-4 with TRBJ1-1; D unclear. V was clipped by 2 bases and J by 5 bases, with 9 bases between them. The CDR3 consists of 13 residues. CDR3 DNA: TGTGCCAGCAGTTTAAGGGAGAGGACTGAAGCTTTCTTT. It encodes CASSLRERTEAFF.

This clonotype has just a few counts. The chain recombines TRBV4-3 with TRBJ2-4; D not resolved. Trimming left V 2 bases short and J 6 bases short, with 17 bases between. Germline values: CDR1 LGHNA, CDR2 YSLEER. CDR3 length: 16 residues. The CDR3 here is CASSQLVYSERNIQYF. CDR3 bases: TGCGCCAGCAGCCAACTGGTGTATTCGGAGCGAAACATTCAGTACTTC.

The gene calls are TRBV20-1 and TRBJ2-7; 9 bases align to TRBD1. Germline CDR1 DFQATT, CDR2 SNEGSKA (reference sequence). The CDR3 runs 14 residues. V trimming: 3 bases; J trimming: 0 bases; junction bases outside the gene matches: 3. Here the CDR3 reads CSASGTGSSYEQYF. The CDR3 DNA follows: TGCAGTGCTAGCGGGACAGGGAGCTCCTACGAGCAGTACTTC.

The sample holds a few counts of this clonotype. The rearrangement uses TRBV4-1 and TRBJ2-7, with 10 bases lining up with TRBD1. Losses at the gene ends were 4 bases for V and 3 bases for J; bases not matched to a gene: 6. CDR3 size: 15 residues. The germline V gene encodes CDR1 MGHRA and CDR2 YSYEKL. CDR3 nucleotides: TGCGCCAGCAGCCTAAGACAGGGGGCTCTCTACGAGCAGTACTTC. Translated: CASSLRQGALYEQYF.

The rearrangement links TRBV7-9 to TRBJ2-1, with D hard to call. V lost 2 bases and J 8 bases, leaving 16 bases between the germline ends. Germline CDR1 and CDR2: SEHNR and FQNEAQ (reference sequence). This CDR3 spans 15 amino acids. Here the CDR3 reads CASSLIIYAGDEQFF. CDR3 nucleotides: TGTGCCAGCAGCTTAATCATTTACGCAGGCGATGAGCAGTTCTTC.

This clonotype was counted between two and nine times. V gene TRBV7-9 combines with J gene TRBJ2-5; tentative D call: TRBD2 (6 bases). Germline V CDR1 and CDR2: SEHNR, FQNEAQ (reference sequence). V was shortened by 1 base and J by 5 bases, with 14 bases between the two germline ends. This CDR3 region has 15 residues. In DNA, the CDR3 is TGTGCCAGCAGCTTAGAGGGGAGCCGGGAGGAGACCCAGTACTTC. This encodes CASSLEGSREETQYF.

CDR3 loop: CSAKGGHEQYV. In DNA form, the CDR3 reads TGCAGTGCAAAGGGGGGACATGAGCAGTACGTC. The chain combines TRBV20-1 with TRBJ2-7; D may be TRBD1 or TRBD2 (6 bases each). Germline V gene lookup returns CDR1 DFQATT and CDR2 SNEGSKA (reference sequence). CDR3 length: 11 amino acids. V was pared by 6 bases and J by 7 bases, with 13 bases between.

This clonotype was seen at least ten times. The chain employs TRBV7-2 and TRBJ1-4; D possibly corresponds to TRBD1 (6 bases). V lost 4 bases and J lost 5, with 29 bases in between. CDR1 and CDR2 from the germline V gene are SGHTA and FQGNSA. The CDR3 extends over 20 amino acids. CDR3 in amino acids: CASSSEPTGTSLCENEKLFF. The CDR3 nucleotides are TGTGCCAGCAGCTCCGAGCCGACCGGGACAAGCCTCTGTGAAAATGAAAAACTGTTTTTT.